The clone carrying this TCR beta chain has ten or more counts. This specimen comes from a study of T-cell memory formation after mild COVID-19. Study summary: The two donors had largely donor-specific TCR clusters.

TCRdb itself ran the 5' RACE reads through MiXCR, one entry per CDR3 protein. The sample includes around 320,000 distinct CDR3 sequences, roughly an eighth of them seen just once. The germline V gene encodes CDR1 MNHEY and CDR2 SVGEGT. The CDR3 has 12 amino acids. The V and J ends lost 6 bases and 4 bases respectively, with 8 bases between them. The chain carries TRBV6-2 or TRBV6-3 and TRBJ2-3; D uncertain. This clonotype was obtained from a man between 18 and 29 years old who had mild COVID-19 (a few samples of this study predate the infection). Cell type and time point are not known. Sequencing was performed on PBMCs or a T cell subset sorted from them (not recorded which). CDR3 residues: CASSDLADTQYF. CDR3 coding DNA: TGTGCCAGCAGCGACTTGGCAGATACGCAGTATTTT.